The clone carrying this T cell receptor (beta chain) appeared many times. Its antigen is as yet unknown. Construction of TCR beta libraries was performed using quantitative 5'-RACE with molecular barcodes. TCRdb reprocessed the 5' RACE reads via MiXCR and lists one record per CDR3 protein. The sample consists of 300,000 to 400,000 distinct CDR3 sequences, roughly 10% of them appearing once. The sample is drawn from a study of CD8 T cells in ankylosing spondylitis. The CDR3 consists of 15 residues. CDR1 and CDR2 (germline): SGHDT, YYEEEE. Trimming cost V 2 bases and J 1 base, with 10 bases left between them. Whole-study findings and limits: The authors reported significant enrichment of disease-linked clones in matched ankylosing spondylitis synovial fluid. Made up of 7 to 9 highly homologous variants, a TCR beta motif appeared characteristic of ankylosing spondylitis blood.

The V and J genes are TRBV5-6 and TRBJ1-5, with D perhaps TRBD1 (5 bases). The receptor was derived from a female donor with ankylosing spondylitis or in good health (not recorded which). Sequencing used blood, either unsorted or a sorted T cell fraction (not recorded which). DNA for the CDR3: TGTGCCAGCAGCTTTGGAGGGGTCAGCAATCAGCCCCAGCATTTT. Its translation: CASSFGGVSNQPQHF.